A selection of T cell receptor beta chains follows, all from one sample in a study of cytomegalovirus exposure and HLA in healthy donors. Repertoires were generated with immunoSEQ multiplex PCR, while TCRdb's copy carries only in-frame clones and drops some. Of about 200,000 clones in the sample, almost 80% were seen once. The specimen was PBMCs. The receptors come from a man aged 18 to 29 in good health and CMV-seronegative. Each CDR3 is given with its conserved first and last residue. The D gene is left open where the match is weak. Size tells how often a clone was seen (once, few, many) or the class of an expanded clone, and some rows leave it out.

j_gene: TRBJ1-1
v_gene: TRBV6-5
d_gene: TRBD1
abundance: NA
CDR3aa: CASSYRGLNTEAFF
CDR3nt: TGTGCCAGCAGTTACAGGGGGCTGAACACTGAAGCTTTCTTT

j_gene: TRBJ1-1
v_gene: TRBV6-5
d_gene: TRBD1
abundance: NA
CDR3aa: CASSYRTGANTEAFF
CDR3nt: TGTGCCAGCAGCTACCGGACAGGGGCCAACACTGAAGCTTTCTTT

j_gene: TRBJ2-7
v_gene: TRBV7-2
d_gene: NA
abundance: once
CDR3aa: CASSLATYEQYF
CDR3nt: TGTGCCAGCAGCTTAGCTACCTACGAGCAGTACTTC

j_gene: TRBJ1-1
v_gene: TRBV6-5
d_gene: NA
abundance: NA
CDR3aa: CASSPGWGTEAFF
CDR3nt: TGTGCCAGCAGTCCAGGGTGGGGCACTGAAGCTTTCTTT

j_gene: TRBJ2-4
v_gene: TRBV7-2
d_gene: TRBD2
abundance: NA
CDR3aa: CASSPRAGGPPNIQYF
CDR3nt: TGTGCCAGCAGCCCCAGAGCGGGGGGGCCCCCAAACATTCAGTACTTC

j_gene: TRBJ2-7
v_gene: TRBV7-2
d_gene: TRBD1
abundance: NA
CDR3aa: CASSFWGQGADEQYF
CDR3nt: TGTGCCAGCAGCTTTTGGGGACAGGGGGCAGACGAGCAGTACTTC

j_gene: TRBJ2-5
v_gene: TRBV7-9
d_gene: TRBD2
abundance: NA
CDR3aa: CASSPKFGGGALETQYF
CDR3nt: TGTGCCAGCAGCCCCAAGTTTGGCGGGGGGGCCTTAGAGACCCAGTACTTC

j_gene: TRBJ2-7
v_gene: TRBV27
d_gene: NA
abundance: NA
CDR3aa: CASMSRGLYEQYF
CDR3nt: TGTGCCAGCATGTCCAGGGGCTTGTACGAGCAGTACTTC

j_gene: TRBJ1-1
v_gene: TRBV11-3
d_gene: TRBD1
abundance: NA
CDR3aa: CASSFPRGSNTEAFF
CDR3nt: TGTGCCAGCAGCTTCCCCAGGGGGTCGAACACTGAAGCTTTCTTT

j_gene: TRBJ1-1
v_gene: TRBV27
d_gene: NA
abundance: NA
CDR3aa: CASALGRATEAFF
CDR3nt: TGTGCCAGCGCCCTGGGCAGGGCCACTGAAGCTTTCTTT

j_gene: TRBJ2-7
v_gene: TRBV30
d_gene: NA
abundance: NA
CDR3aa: CAWRLSLHEQYF
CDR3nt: TGTGCCTGGAGACTTAGCTTACACGAGCAGTACTTC